This TCR beta chain is from a study of blood T cell repertoires in COVID-19. Study at large: The samples span acute and convalescent COVID-19 from the United States, Italy and Spain. Nucleic acid was either cDNA or gDNA, and it came from T cells, B-cell-depleted T cells, or PBMCs.

Cohort 3 donors counted as recovered after two negative PCRs, clearance, or resolved symptoms. Sequenced by immunoSEQ multiplex PCR; TCRdb stores in-frame clones only, minus some. The sample records roughly 310,000 clones, over 85% being singletons. Germline assignment: CDR1 SGHKS and CDR2 YYEKEE (reference sequence). This CDR3 contains 15 residues. Trimming took off 3 bases at V and 4 bases at J, with 16 bases between the two ends. Sequencing was performed on PBMCs or T cells enriched from blood (not recorded which). J is TRBJ1-2 and V is TRBV5-5; possibly TRBD1 for D (6 bases). This receptor was identified in a man aged 55 to 69 who had recovered from COVID-19. CDR3: CASSSYRAPGYGYTF. As DNA, the CDR3 is TGTGCCAGCAGCTCGTACAGGGCCCCGGGCTATGGCTACACCTTC.